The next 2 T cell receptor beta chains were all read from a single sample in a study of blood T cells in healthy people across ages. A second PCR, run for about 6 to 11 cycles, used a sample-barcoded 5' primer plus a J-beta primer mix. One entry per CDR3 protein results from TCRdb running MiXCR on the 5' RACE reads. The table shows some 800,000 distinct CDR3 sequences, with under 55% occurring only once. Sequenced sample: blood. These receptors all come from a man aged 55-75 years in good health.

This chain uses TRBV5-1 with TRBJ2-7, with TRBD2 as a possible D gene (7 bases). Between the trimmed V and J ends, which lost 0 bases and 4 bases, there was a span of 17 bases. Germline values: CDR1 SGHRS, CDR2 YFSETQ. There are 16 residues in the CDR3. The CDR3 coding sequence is TGCGCCAGCAGCTTGGACGGCTCACAGGGAGGGTACGAGCAGTACTTC. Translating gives CASSLDGSQGGYEQYF.

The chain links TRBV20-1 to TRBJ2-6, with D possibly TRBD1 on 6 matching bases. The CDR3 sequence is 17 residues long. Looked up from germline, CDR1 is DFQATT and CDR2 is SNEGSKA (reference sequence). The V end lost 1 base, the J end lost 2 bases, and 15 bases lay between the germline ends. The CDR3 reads CSARGPGQRAGANVLTF. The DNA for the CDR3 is TGCAGTGCTAGAGGTCCGGGACAACGAGCTGGGGCCAACGTCCTGACTTTC.